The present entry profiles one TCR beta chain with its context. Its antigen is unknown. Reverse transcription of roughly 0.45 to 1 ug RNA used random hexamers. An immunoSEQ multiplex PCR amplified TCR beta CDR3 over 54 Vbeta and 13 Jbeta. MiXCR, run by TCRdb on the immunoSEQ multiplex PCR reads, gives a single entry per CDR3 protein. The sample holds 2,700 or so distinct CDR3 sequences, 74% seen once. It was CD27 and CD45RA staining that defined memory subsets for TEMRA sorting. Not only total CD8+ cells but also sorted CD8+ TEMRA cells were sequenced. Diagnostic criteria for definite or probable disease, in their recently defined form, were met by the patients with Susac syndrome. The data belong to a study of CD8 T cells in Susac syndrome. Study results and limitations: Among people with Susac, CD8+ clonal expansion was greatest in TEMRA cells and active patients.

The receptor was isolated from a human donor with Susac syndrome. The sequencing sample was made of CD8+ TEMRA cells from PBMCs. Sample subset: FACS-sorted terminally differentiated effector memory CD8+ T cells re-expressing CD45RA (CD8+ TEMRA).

CDR3: CASSHQLAGTDTQYF. Written as DNA, the CDR3 is TGTGCCAGCAGTCACCAACTAGCGGGCACAGATACGCAGTATTTT. The gene calls are TRBV12-3 or TRBV12-4 and TRBJ2-3, with 8 bases that match TRBD2. V lost 5 bases, J lost 1 base, and 5 bases stayed unmatched. The CDR3 loop spans 15 amino acids.